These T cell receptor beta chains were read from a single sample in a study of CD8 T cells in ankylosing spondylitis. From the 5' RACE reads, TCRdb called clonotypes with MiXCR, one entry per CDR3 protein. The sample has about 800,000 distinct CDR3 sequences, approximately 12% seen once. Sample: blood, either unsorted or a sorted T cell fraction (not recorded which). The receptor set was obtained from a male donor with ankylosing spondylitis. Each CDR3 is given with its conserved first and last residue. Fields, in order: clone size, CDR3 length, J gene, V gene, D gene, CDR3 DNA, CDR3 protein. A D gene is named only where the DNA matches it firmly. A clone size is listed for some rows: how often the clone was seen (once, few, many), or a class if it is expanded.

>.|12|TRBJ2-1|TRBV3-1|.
TGTGACAGCAGCCAAGTTGAAGATGAGCAGTTCTTC
CDSSQVEDEQFF
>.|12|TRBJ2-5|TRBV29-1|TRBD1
TGCAGCGTTCAACGACAGGGAGAGACCCAGTACTTC
CSVQRQGETQYF
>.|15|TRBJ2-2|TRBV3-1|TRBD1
TGTGCCAGCAGCTTGCCGGGACAGCACACCGGGGAGCTGTTTTTT
CASSLPGQHTGELFF
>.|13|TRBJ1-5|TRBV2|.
TGTGCCACCTCTCAGGAACGCAATCAGCCCCAGCATTTT
CATSQERNQPQHF
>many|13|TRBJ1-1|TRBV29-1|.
TGCAGCGTTGAACGTCGTATGAACACTGAAGCTTTCTTT
CSVERRMNTEAFF
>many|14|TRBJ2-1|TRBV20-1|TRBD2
TGCAGTGCGAGGCTAGCGGGCCCTTACAATGAGCAGTTCTTC
CSARLAGPYNEQFF
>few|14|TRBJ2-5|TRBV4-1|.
TGCGCCAGCAGCCAAGTCATGGCTCAAGAGACCCAGTACTTC
CASSQVMAQETQYF
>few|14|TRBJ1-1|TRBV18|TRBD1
TGTGCCAGCTCAATTAGACAGGGAGAGGCTGAAGCTTTCTTT
CASSIRQGEAEAFF
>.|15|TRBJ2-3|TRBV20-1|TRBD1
TGCAGTGCCCCCGGGGACAGGGTGGCGGCAGATACGCAGTATTTT
CSAPGDRVAADTQYF
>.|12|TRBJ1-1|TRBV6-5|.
TGTGCCAGCAGTATTCGCGGAGTCGGAGCTTTCTTT
CASSIRGVGAFF
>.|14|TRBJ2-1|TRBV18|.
TGTGCCAGCTCACCCATTTCCCCCCCCGGTGAGCAGTTCTTC
CASSPISPPGEQFF
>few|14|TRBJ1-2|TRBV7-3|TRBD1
TGTGCCAGCAGCTTGGGACAGGGGGTTTTTGGCTACACCTTC
CASSLGQGVFGYTF
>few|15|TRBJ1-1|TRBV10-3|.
TGTGCCATCAGTGATTTTGGGGTCGGCGACACTGAAGCTTTCTTT
CAISDFGVGDTEAFF
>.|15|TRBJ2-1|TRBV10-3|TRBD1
TGTGCCATCAGGTACGGGACAGGATCCTACAATGAGCAGTTCTTC
CAIRYGTGSYNEQFF
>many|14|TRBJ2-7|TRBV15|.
TGTGCCACCAGCAGAGATCCGTTTAAGGACGAGCAGTACTTC
CATSRDPFKDEQYF
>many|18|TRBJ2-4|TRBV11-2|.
TGTGCCAGCAGCTTAGTACGACACACGAGGGGAGCCAAAAACATTCAGTACTTC
CASSLVRHTRGAKNIQYF
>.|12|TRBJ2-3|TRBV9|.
TGTGCCAGCAGCGTAGCCGGACGGACGCAGTATTTT
CASSVAGRTQYF
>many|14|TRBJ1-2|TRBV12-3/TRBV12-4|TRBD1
TGTGCCAGCAGGGCCGGACAGGGCCCCTATGGCTACACCTTC
CASRAGQGPYGYTF
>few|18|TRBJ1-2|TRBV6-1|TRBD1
TGTGCCAGCAGCCCACGGGGGGCAGGGGGGATGTGGAACTATGGCTACACCTTC
CASSPRGAGGMWNYGYTF
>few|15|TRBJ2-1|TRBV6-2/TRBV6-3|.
TGTGCCAGCAGTTCCGGGACTCCCTCCTACAATGAGCAGTTCTTC
CASSSGTPSYNEQFF
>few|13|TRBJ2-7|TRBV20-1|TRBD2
TGCAGTGCTAGAGATGGGCTAGCGGGGGAGCAGTACTTC
CSARDGLAGEQYF
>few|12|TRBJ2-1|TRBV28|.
TGTGCCAGCAAAGGGTCTTTGCATGAGCAGTTCTTC
CASKGSLHEQFF
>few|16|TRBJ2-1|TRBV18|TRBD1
TGTGCCAGCTCACCACCCGGACAGGTGGGGTACAATGAGCAGTTCTTC
CASSPPGQVGYNEQFF
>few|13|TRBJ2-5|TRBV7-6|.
TGTGCCAGCAGCTTACCGCCCTGGGAGACCCAGTACTTC
CASSLPPWETQYF
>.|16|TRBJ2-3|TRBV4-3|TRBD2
TGCGCCAGCAGCCGGGACTTAGCGGGAGCAGAAGATACGCAGTATTTT
CASSRDLAGAEDTQYF
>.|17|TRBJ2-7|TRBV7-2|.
TGTGCCAGCAGCCTCCGGGTAGGGGTGGGCCTGTACTACGAGCAGTACTTC
CASSLRVGVGLYYEQYF
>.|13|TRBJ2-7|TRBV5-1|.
TGCGCCAGCAGCTCCTCGAAAGGCCACGAGCAGTACTTC
CASSSSKGHEQYF
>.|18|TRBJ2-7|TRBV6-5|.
TGTGCCAGCAGTTACCGTTACCCCAGGGCAGCTTACTCCTACGAGCAGTACTTC
CASSYRYPRAAYSYEQYF
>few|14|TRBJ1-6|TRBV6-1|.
TGTGCCAGCAGTGAAAGTACAAGGAATTCACCCCTCCACTTT
CASSESTRNSPLHF
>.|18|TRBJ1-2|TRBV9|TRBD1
TGTGCCAGCAGCGTGAGCCAGGGGGGCTCCACACGGAACTATGGCTACACCTTC
CASSVSQGGSTRNYGYTF
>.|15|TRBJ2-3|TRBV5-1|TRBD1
TGCGCCAGCAGCTGGACGGGACAGGGGAAGAATACGCAGTATTTT
CASSWTGQGKNTQYF
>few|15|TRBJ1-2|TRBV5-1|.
TGCGCCAGCAGCTTGGATCCCTACAGGATCTATGGCTACACCTTC
CASSLDPYRIYGYTF
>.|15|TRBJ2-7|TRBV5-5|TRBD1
TGTGCCAGCAGCTCGACAGGGGACTTATGGGTCGAGCAGTACTTC
CASSSTGDLWVEQYF
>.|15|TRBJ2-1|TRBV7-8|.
TGTGCCAGCAGCCCAGGGCGGTCCTGGGGGGATGAGCAGTTCTTC
CASSPGRSWGDEQFF
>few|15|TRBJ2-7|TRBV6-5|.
TGTGCCAGCAGTTACTCGGCCAGAAGCACCTACGAGCAGTACTTC
CASSYSARSTYEQYF
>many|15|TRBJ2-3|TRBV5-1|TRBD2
TGCGCCAGCAGCTTAGGAGCGGGGTTCACAGATACGCAGTATTTT
CASSLGAGFTDTQYF
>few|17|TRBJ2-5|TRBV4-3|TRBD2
TGCGCCAGCAGCCCTGTTTGGACTAGCGGGGGGGCCAAGTCGGTGTACTTC
CASSPVWTSGGAKSVYF
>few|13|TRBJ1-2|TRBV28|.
TGTGCCAGCAGTTTGGGGACGAGGATCGGCTACACCTTC
CASSLGTRIGYTF
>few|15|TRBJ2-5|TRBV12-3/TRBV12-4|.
TGTGCCAGCCAAGTTCACAGTTCCCTCCCTCAGACCCAGTACTTC
CASQVHSSLPQTQYF
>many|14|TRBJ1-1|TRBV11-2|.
TGTGCCAGCAGCTGGCGGGTTGGGAACACTGAAGCTTTCTTT
CASSWRVGNTEAFF
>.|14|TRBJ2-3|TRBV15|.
TGTGCCACCAGCAGAGAAGGCGGCGGGGATACGCAGTATTTT
CATSREGGGDTQYF
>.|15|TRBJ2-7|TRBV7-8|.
TGTGCCAGCAGCCAGAGGAGGTCTACAACCTACGAGCAGTACTTC
CASSQRRSTTYEQYF
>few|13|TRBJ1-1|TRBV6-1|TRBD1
TGTGCCAGCAGTGTGGGACAGGGAGTCGAAGCTTTCTTT
CASSVGQGVEAFF
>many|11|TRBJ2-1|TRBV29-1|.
TGCAGCGAACAGGGAAGTGGTGAGCAGTTCTTC
CSEQGSGEQFF
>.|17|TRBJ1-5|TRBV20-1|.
TGCAGTGCTACAGCCCTAAAGAAGGTCCCGACCAATCAGCCCCAGCATTTT
CSATALKKVPTNQPQHF
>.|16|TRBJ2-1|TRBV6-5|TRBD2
TGTGCCAGCAGTTCGACTAGCGGGGGGAGGGGCAATGAGCAGTTCTTC
CASSSTSGGRGNEQFF
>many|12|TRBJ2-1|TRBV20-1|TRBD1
TGCAGTGCTCCAGGGGGCACACGACGGCAGTTCTTC
CSAPGGTRRQFF
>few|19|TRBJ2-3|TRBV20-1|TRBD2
TGCAGTGCTAGGCCGCGGGGGGCGCGGGTATCAGGTAGTCGGGATACGCAGTATTTT
CSARPRGARVSGSRDTQYF
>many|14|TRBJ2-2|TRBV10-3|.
TGTGCCATCCGCGGCCCAGGGAACACCGGGGAGCTGTTTTTT
CAIRGPGNTGELFF